Presented here are 27 T cell receptor beta chains from one specimen sequenced in a study of T-cell reconstitution after alpha-beta-depleted transplantation in children. Unique molecular identifiers were used to barcode this TCRbeta library. Using its own MiXCR run on the PCR reads, TCRdb lists one record per CDR3 protein. Here the sample spans hundreds of thousands of distinct CDR3 sequences, around 25% being singletons. The source was PBMCs, mostly from graft donor cells, collected 360 days after TCRalphabeta/CD19-depleted stem cell transplant. These receptors were obtained from a female patient aged 2-15 years who had a stem cell transplant for congenital amegakaryocytic thrombocytopenia, so the T cells may come from the graft donor.

The V and J genes are TRBV28 and TRBJ2-1; D uncertain. V dropped 4 bases and J dropped 0 bases, with 10 bases sitting between them. Germline V gives CDR1 MDHEN, CDR2 SYDVKM. The CDR3 is made up of 15 amino acids. The CDR3 loop reads CASSSIYSSYNEQFF. The CDR3 DNA is TGTGCCAGCAGTTCAATTTATAGCTCCTACAATGAGCAGTTCTTC.

This clonotype was counted a few times. Because the CDR3's place on the DNA is in doubt, the DNA is left out and the CDR3 is given as listed by TCRdb. The rearrangement uses TRBV12-3 or TRBV12-4 and TRBJ1-5. The CDR3 comprises 14 residues, both ends counted. The CDR3 reads CASSYLGTGQPQHF.

In this sample, this clonotype turned up a few times. This rearrangement joins TRBV28 to TRBJ2-1; TRBD2 matches at 8 bases. This CDR3 has 19 residues. The V gene's germline CDR1 is MDHEN and CDR2 SYDVKM. Trimming at V came to 4 bases and at J to 3 bases, leaving 17 bases not matched to a gene. The CDR3 region is CASSSGPAGAQRYYNEQFF. For the CDR3, the DNA is TGTGCCAGCAGTTCAGGTCCAGCGGGGGCCCAACGTTACTACAATGAGCAGTTCTTC. The full variable domain, its missing parts supplied by reference TRBV28 and TRBJ2-1, is DVKVTQSSRYLVKRTGEKVFLECVQDMDHENMFWYRQDPGLGLRLIYFSYDVKMKEKGDIPEGYSVSREKKERFSLILESASTNQTSMYLCASSSGPAGAQRYYNEQFFGPGTRLTVL.

This clonotype was seen a handful of times. The CDR3 protein is CASSQEAVSRTDTQYF. The CDR3 nucleotides read TGCGCCAGCAGCCAAGAGGCAGTCTCTCGGACAGATACGCAGTATTTT. The chain has TRBV4-1 and TRBJ2-3; D is unresolved. Germline assignment: CDR1 MGHRA and CDR2 YSYEKL. V shed 0 bases and J shed 3 bases, with 13 bases lying between them. The CDR3 extends over 16 amino acids.

The rearrangement links TRBV9 to TRBJ2-1, with 8 bases matching TRBD2. Germline V CDR1 and CDR2: SGDLS, YYNGEE. The CDR3 has 18 residues. V was pared by 0 bases and J by 5 bases, with 13 bases of the junction left unmatched. In nucleotides, the CDR3 is TGTGCCAGCAGCGTAGCGGGAGGGCCAGGGGAGTGGGACAATGAGCAGTTCTTC. Translation gives CASSVAGGPGEWDNEQFF.

This clonotype was seen more than once but under ten times. The J gene is TRBJ2-7, the V gene TRBV7-2, with 9 bases matching TRBD2. Germline V gives CDR1 SGHTA, CDR2 FQGNSA. CDR3 length: 15 residues. J gave up 2 bases and V 6 bases, and 8 bases lay outside the gene matches. The CDR3 protein is CASSTTGTSPYEQYF. The CDR3 DNA reads TGTGCCAGCAGTACCACCGGGACTAGCCCCTACGAGCAGTACTTC.

This clonotype has just a few counts. The chain recombines TRBV11-2 with TRBJ1-1; D call uncertain. CDR1 and CDR2 (germline): SGHAT, FQNNGV. V was pared by 5 bases and J by 9 bases, with 19 bases between. The CDR3 totals 14 residues. CDR3 sequence: CASSPLGGVFKAFF. The CDR3 bases are TGTGCCAGCAGCCCATTGGGTGGAGTTTTTAAAGCTTTCTTT.

The gene calls are TRBV5-6 and TRBJ1-4, with D uncertain. CDR1 SGHDT and CDR2 YYEEEE come from the germline V gene. This CDR3 is 15 amino acids long. Trimming removed 4 bases at V and 0 bases at J, with 10 bases between. CDR3 sequence: CASSHVAATNEKLFF. CDR3 DNA: TGTGCCAGCAGCCATGTAGCTGCAACTAATGAAAAACTGTTTTTT.

This clonotype was counted between two and nine times. This rearrangement joins TRBV19 to TRBJ2-1; D is unresolved. The CDR3 loop spans 12 amino acids. The germline gives CDR1 LNHDA, CDR2 SQIVND (reference sequence). V was cut by 4 bases and J by 3 bases, with 4 bases left in between. The CDR3 sequence is CASSTYYNEQFF. In DNA form, the CDR3 reads TGTGCCAGTAGTACTTACTACAATGAGCAGTTCTTC.

This clonotype was seen only a few times. CDR3 sequence (DNA): TGCAGTGCTAGAGATATTAAGCGAACAGGGTTAGGGCAGTACTTC. It codes for CSARDIKRTGLGQYF. The J gene is TRBJ2-7, the V gene TRBV20-1; D is possibly TRBD1 (6 bases). The CDR3 is 15 amino acids. V was trimmed by 0 bases and J by 9 bases, leaving 21 bases between them. In germline, CDR1 is DFQATT, CDR2 SNEGSKA (reference sequence).

The rearrangement joins TRBV12-3 or TRBV12-4 to TRBJ2-3, with 7 positions matching TRBD1. V shed 0 bases and J 6 bases; nucleotides not matched to a gene: 12. The CDR3 totals 17 residues. The CDR3 protein is CASSLALEGGGRDTQYF. The DNA of the CDR3 is TGTGCCAGCAGTTTAGCGCTAGAAGGGGGCGGCCGGGATACGCAGTATTTT.

This clonotype has only a few counts. This sequence joins TRBV14 and TRBJ2-3, with 10 bases that match TRBD2. The CDR3 is made up of 16 amino acids. The germline V gene encodes CDR1 SGHDN and CDR2 FVKESK. The junction had 8 bases not matched to a gene; V was cut back by 4 bases and J by 4 bases. Here the CDR3 reads CASSPRASGSSDTQYF. DNA for the CDR3: TGTGCCAGCAGCCCGAGGGCTAGCGGGAGTTCAGATACGCAGTATTTT.

The chain employs TRBV20-1 and TRBJ2-1; TRBD2 matches at 8 bases. V shed 8 bases and J 1 base; nucleotides not matched to a gene: 4. CDR3 length: 13 residues. Germline V CDR1 and CDR2: DFQATT, SNEGSKA (reference sequence). The CDR3 sequence is CSPLADSYNEQFF. The CDR3 bases are TGCAGTCCACTAGCGGATTCCTACAATGAGCAGTTCTTC.

In its sample, this clonotype was seen many times. V usage is TRBV28 and J usage is TRBJ2-3, with 7 bases identical to TRBD2. This CDR3 contains 12 residues. V shed 4 bases, J shed 13 bases, and the junction held 8 bases outside the gene matches. Germline V gene lookup returns CDR1 MDHEN and CDR2 SYDVKM. CDR3 in DNA: TGTGCCAGCAGTTCAAGACTAGCAGGCGAGTATTTT. This gives the protein CASSSRLAGEYF.

This clonotype was seen only a few times. The chain combines TRBV7-9 with TRBJ1-2, with D unresolved. V was clipped by 1 base and J by 3 bases, with 0 bases between them. The V gene's germline CDR1 is SEHNR and CDR2 FQNEAQ (reference sequence). CDR3 length: 11 residues. The CDR3 nucleotides are TGTGCCAGCAGCTTAGACTATGGCTACACCTTC. Amino acid sequence: CASSLDYGYTF.

This clonotype was seen a handful of times. The chain links TRBV2 to TRBJ1-1; D is possibly TRBD1 (5 bases). This CDR3 contains 14 residues. Germline V lookup: CDR1 SNHLY, CDR2 FYNNEI. Trimming stripped 4 bases from V and 1 base from J, with 10 bases between. The CDR3 coding sequence is TGTGCCAGCAGTGCCGGGGCAGCGAACACTGAAGCTTTCTTT. Translation gives CASSAGAANTEAFF.

This clonotype was detected a few times. The V call is TRBV12-3 or TRBV12-4, the J call TRBJ2-7; 8 positions match TRBD1. This CDR3 has 15 residues. The V gene end was trimmed by 2 bases and the J gene end by 3 bases; junction bases not matched to a gene: 6. DNA of the CDR3: TGTGCCAGCAGTTTAAGAGGACAGGGAAACTACGAGCAGTACTTC. Translating gives CASSLRGQGNYEQYF.

This clonotype has a handful of counts. This sequence joins TRBV19 and TRBJ2-6; 14 positions agree with TRBD2. The CDR3 is 20 residues long. The junction had 15 bases not matched to a gene; V was cut back by 7 bases and J by 4 bases. Germline V CDR1 and CDR2: LNHDA, SQIVND (reference sequence). The CDR3 DNA reads as TGTGCCAGTACCCCTTGGGGACTAGCGGGAGCTGAGACCGGGGCCAACGTCCTGACTTTC. This gives the protein CASTPWGLAGAETGANVLTF.

This clonotype has more than one count but fewer than ten. This chain joins TRBV6-1 and TRBJ2-3; D call uncertain. CDR1 and CDR2 from the germline V gene are MNHNS and SASEGT. The V end was cut by 11 bases, the J end by 2 bases, with 20 bases between. The CDR3 runs to 15 residues. CDR3 nucleotides: TGTGCCGCCTCCGCCGAGCAGATTCTCACAGATACGCAGTATTTT. Amino acids: CAASAEQILTDTQYF.

The V gene is TRBV7-2, the J gene TRBJ2-3; TRBD2 might be the D (6 bases). Germline-derived CDR1 and CDR2 are SGHTA and FQGNSA. Trimming removed 1 base from V and 1 base from J, with 15 bases in between. The CDR3 contains 17 residues. Here the CDR3 DNA reads TGTGCCAGCAGCTTAGTGGGGACTGGGATCCGCACAGATACGCAGTATTTT. It codes for CASSLVGTGIRTDTQYF.

CDR3 residues: CASSQRVGLEEQFF. The CDR3 nucleotides are TGTGCCAGCAGCCAAAGAGTGGGTCTGGAGGAGCAGTTCTTC. This chain connects TRBV4-2 to TRBJ2-1; D gene uncertain. Germline V CDR1 and CDR2: LGHNA, YNFKEQ. The V end lost 2 bases, the J end lost 10 bases, and 15 bases lay between the germline ends. CDR3 size: 14 residues.

The genes are TRBV3-1 and TRBJ1-4, with 9 nucleotides matching TRBD1. The length of the CDR3 is 15 residues. After removal of 0 bases from V and 8 bases from J, the junction contained 4 bases not matched to a gene. Germline CDR1 reads LGHDT; CDR2 reads YNNKEL (reference sequence). For the CDR3, the DNA is TGTGCCAGCAGCCAAGAAGACAGGGGGTACGAAAAACTGTTTTTT. This sequence encodes CASSQEDRGYEKLFF. The whole variable domain, filled in from reference TRBV3-1 and TRBJ1-4, reads DTAVSQTPKYLVTQMGNDKSIKCEQNLGHDTMYWYKQDSKKFLKIMFSYNNKELIINETVPNRFSPKSPDKAHLNLHINSLELGDSAVYFCASSQEDRGYEKLFFGSGTQLSVL.

In its sample, this clonotype was seen a few times. This chain links TRBV3-1 with TRBJ2-5; D ambiguous. Trimming pared 5 bases from V and 3 bases from J, leaving 10 bases between. The germline V gene has CDR1 LGHDT and CDR2 YNNKEL (reference sequence). The CDR3 spans 13 residues. CDR3 region: CASSSAHKETQYF. The CDR3 nucleotides are TGTGCCAGCAGCTCAGCCCATAAAGAGACCCAGTACTTC.

CDR3 DNA: TGCAGTGCTAGAGGGGGTAGAAATTCCTACGAGCAGTACTTC. As protein: CSARGGRNSYEQYF. The V call is TRBV20-1, the J call TRBJ2-7; D not certain. Trimming took 1 base from V and 1 from J, leaving 11 bases between them. CDR1 is DFQATT and CDR2 is SNEGSKA in the germline V gene (reference sequence). The CDR3 loop spans 14 amino acids.

Here the CDR3 DNA reads TGCAGTGCGTGGGACTTCCAAAGCTCCTACGAGCAGTACTTC. Translating it yields CSAWDFQSSYEQYF. The chain carries TRBV20-1 and TRBJ2-7; weak D call: TRBD2 (6 bases). V shed 6 bases and J shed 0 bases, with 15 bases lying between them. The CDR3 consists of 14 residues. Germline V gives CDR1 DFQATT, CDR2 SNEGSKA (reference sequence).

This clonotype was found a few times. This chain joins TRBV3-1 and TRBJ2-1; D not certain. The CDR3 spans 14 residues. The V end lost 0 bases, the J end lost 13 bases, and 16 bases lay between the germline ends. CDR1 and CDR2 (germline): LGHDT, YNNKEL (reference sequence). The CDR3 DNA follows: TGTGCCAGCAGCCAAGAGGCAGCTCCAAAAGTCCAGTTCTTC. This codes for CASSQEAAPKVQFF.

Points on this clonotype: This may stem from a read error, because a much larger clone lies one nucleotide away. This CDR3 is missing its conserved last phenylalanine or tryptophan, likely due to a read error. V usage is TRBV29-1 and J usage is TRBJ2-1, with D unresolved. Trimming pared 4 bases from V and 3 bases from J, leaving 7 bases between. The germline V gene encodes CDR1 SQVTM and CDR2 ANQGSEA. This CDR3 is 12 amino acids long. The CDR3 protein is CSVVVIYNEQFL. For the CDR3, the DNA is TGCAGCGTTGTTGTTATCTACAATGAGCAGTTCTTA.